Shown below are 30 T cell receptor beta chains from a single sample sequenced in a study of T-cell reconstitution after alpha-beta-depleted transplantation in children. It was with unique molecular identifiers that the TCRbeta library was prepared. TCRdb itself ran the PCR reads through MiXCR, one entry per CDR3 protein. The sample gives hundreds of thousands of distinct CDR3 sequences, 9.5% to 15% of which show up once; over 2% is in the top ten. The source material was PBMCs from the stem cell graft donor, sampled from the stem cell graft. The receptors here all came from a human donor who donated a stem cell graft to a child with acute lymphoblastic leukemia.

The CDR3 region has the DNA TGTGCCAGCAGTGGAGGGGATGGCTACACCTTC. It yields the protein CASSGGDGYTF. The chain has TRBV25-1 and TRBJ1-2; perhaps TRBD1 as D (5 bases). Germline V CDR1 and CDR2: MGHDK, SYGVNS. There are 11 residues in the CDR3. Trimming removed 4 bases at V and 6 bases at J, with 6 bases between.

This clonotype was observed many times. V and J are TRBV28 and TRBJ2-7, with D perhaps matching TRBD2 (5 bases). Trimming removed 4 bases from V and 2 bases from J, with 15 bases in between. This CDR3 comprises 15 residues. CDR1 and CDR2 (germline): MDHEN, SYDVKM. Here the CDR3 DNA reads TGTGCCAGCAGTTCGTCCGGACTGGCAACCTACGAGCAGTACTTC. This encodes CASSSSGLATYEQYF.

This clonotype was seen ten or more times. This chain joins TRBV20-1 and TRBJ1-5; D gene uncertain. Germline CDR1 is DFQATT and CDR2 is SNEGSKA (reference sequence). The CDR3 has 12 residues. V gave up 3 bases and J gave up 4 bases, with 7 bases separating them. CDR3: CSARQINQPQHF. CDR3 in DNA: TGCAGTGCTAGGCAGATTAATCAGCCCCAGCATTTT.

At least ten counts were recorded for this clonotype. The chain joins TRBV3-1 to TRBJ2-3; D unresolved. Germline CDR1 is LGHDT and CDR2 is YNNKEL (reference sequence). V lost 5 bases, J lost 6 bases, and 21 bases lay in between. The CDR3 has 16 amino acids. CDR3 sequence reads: CASSSSAIRPRDTQYF. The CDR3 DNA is TGTGCCAGCAGCTCCTCGGCTATACGCCCCAGGGATACGCAGTATTTT.

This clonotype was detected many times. This CDR3 is CASRDGDTGELFF. The CDR3 nucleotides read TGCGCCAGCCGGGACGGCGACACCGGGGAGCTGTTTTTT. The V call is TRBV5-1, the J call TRBJ2-2; TRBD1 or TRBD2 may be the D gene (5 bases each). This CDR3 is 13 amino acids long. In germline, CDR1 is SGHRS, CDR2 YFSETQ. V was shortened by 7 bases and J by 3 bases, with 10 bases between the two germline ends.

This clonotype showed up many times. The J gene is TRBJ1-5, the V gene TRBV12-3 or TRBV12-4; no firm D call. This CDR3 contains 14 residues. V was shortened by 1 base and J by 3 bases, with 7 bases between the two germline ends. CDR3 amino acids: CASSLGHNNQPQHF. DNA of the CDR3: TGTGCCAGCAGTTTAGGACACAACAATCAGCCCCAGCATTTT.

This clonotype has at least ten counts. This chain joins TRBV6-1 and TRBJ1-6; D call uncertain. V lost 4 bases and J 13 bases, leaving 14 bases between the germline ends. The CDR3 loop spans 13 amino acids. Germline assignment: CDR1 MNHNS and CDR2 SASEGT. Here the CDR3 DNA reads TGTGCCAGCAGTGTTGGACGGGAAGTCCCCCTCCACTTT. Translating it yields CASSVGREVPLHF.

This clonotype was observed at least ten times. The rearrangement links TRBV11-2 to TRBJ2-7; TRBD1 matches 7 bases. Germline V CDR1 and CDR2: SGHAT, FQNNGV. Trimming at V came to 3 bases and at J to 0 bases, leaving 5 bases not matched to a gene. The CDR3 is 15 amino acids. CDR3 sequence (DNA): TGTGCCAGCAGCTTTTACCGGGACAGCTCCTACGAGCAGTACTTC. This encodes CASSFYRDSSYEQYF.

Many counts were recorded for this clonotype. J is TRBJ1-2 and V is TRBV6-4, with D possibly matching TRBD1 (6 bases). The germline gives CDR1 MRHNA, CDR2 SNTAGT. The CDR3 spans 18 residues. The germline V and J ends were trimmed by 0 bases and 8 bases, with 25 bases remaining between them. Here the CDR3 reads CASSDSNFFGGPKGGYTF. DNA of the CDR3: TGTGCCAGCAGTGACTCAAACTTTTTTGGGGGCCCGAAGGGCGGCTACACCTTC.

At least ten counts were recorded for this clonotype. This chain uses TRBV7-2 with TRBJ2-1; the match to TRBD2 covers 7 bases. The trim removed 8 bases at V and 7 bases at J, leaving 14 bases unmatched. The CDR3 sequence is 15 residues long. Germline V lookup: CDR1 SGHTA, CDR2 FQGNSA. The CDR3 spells CASAPHGGGSNEQFF. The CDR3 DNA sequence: TGTGCCAGCGCTCCTCATGGCGGGGGTAGTAATGAGCAGTTCTTC.

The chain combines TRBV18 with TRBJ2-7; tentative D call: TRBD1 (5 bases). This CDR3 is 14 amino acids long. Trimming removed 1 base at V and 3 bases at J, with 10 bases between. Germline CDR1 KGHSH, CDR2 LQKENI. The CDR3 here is CASSPRTGVYEQYF. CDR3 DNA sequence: TGTGCCAGCTCACCACGCACAGGAGTCTACGAGCAGTACTTC.

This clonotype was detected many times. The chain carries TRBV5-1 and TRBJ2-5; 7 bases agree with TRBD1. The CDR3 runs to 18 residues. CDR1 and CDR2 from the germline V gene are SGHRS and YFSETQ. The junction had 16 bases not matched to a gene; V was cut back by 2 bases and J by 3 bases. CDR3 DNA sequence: TGCGCCAGCAGCTTTGAATCGGGCGGCAGGGGGAAGAAAGAGACCCAGTACTTC. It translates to CASSFESGGRGKKETQYF.

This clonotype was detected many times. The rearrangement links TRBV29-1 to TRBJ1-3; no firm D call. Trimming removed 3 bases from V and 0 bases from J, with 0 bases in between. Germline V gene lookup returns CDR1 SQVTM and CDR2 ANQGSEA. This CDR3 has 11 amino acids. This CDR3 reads CSVDSGNTIYF. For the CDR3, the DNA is TGCAGCGTTGACTCTGGAAACACCATATATTTT.

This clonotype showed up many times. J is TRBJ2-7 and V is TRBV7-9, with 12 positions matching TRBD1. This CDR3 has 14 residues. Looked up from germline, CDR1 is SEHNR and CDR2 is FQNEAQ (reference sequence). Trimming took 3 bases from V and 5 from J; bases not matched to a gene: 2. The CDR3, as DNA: TGTGCCAGCAGCTTTGGGACAGGGGGCGACGAGCAGTACTTC. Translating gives CASSFGTGGDEQYF.

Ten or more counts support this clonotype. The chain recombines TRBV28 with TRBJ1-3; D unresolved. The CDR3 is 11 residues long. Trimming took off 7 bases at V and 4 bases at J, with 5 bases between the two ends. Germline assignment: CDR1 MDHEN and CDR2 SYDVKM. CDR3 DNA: TGTGCCAGCACCCACGGAAACACCATATATTTT. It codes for CASTHGNTIYF. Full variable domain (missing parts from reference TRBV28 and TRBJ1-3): DVKVTQSSRYLVKRTGEKVFLECVQDMDHENMFWYRQDPGLGLRLIYFSYDVKMKEKGDIPEGYSVSREKKERFSLILESASTNQTSMYLCASTHGNTIYFGEGSWLTVV.

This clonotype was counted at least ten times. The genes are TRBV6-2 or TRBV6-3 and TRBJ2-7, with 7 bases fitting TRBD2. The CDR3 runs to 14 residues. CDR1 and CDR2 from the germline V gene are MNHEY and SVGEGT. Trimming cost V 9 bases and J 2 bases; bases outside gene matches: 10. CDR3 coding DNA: TGTGCCAGTCGAGGGGCGGGAGTCCCCTACGAGCAGTACTTC. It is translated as CASRGAGVPYEQYF.

CDR3 nucleotide sequence: TGTGCCAGCAGTGGGACTAGCGGGGGGTCCTACGAGCAGTACTTC. Encoded protein: CASSGTSGGSYEQYF. The V call is TRBV6-1, the J call TRBJ2-7, with 14 bases identical to TRBD2. Germline V gene sequence: CDR1 MNHNS, CDR2 SASEGT. J was trimmed by 1 base and V by 4 bases; bases with no gene match: 0. The CDR3 consists of 15 residues.

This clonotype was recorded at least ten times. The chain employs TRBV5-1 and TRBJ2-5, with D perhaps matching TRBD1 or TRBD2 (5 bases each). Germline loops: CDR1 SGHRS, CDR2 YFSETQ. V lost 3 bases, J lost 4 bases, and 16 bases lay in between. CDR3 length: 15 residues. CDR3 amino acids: CASSSRDLRRETQYF. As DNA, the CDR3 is TGCGCCAGCAGCTCCCGGGACCTTCGAAGAGAGACCCAGTACTTC.

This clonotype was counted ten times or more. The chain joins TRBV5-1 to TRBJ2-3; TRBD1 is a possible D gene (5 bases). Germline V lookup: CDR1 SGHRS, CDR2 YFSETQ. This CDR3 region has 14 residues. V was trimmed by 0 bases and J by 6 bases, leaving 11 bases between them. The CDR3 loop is CASSLAGAMDTQYF. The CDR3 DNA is TGCGCCAGCAGCTTGGCTGGGGCTATGGATACGCAGTATTTT.

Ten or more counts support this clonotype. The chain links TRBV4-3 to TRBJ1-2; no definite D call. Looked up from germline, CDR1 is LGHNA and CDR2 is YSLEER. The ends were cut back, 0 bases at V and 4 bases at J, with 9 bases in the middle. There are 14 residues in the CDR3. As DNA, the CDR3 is TGCGCCAGCAGCCAAGACAGGTCGGGCTATGGCTACACCTTC. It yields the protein CASSQDRSGYGYTF.

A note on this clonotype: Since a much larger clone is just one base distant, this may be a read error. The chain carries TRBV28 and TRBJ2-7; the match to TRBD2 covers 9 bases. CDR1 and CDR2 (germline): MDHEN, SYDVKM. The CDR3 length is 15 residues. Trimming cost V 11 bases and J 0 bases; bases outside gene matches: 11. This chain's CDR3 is CAGNIAGARSYEQYF. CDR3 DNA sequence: TGTGCCGGCAATATAGCGGGAGCCCGCTCCTACGAGCAGTACTTC.

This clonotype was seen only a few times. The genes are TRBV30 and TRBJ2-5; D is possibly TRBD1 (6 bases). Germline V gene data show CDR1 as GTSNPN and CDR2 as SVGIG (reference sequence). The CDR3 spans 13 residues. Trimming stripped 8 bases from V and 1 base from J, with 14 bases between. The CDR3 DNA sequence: TGTGCCGGGAATGGACAGACCCAAGAGACCCAGTACTTC. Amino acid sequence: CAGNGQTQETQYF. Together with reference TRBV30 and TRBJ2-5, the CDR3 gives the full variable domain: SQTIHQWPATLVQPVGSPLSLECTVEGTSNPNLYWYRQAAGRGLQLLFYSVGIGQISSEVPQNLSASRPQDRQFILSSKKLLLSDSGFYLCAGNGQTQETQYFGPGTRLLVL.

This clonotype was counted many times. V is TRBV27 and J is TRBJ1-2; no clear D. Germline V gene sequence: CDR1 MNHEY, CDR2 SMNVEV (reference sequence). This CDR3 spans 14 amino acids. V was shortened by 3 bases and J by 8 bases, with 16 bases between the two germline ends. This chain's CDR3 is CASSFSALSQGYTF. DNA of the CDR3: TGTGCCAGCAGTTTCAGCGCCCTATCCCAAGGCTACACCTTC.

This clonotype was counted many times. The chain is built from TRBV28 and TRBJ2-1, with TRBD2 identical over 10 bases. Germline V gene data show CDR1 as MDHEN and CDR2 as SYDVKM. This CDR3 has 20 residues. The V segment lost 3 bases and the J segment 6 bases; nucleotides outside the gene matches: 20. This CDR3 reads CASSFLTGLGAGGLINEQFF. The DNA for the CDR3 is TGTGCCAGCAGTTTCCTAACCGGGTTAGGAGCGGGAGGGCTTATCAATGAGCAGTTCTTC.

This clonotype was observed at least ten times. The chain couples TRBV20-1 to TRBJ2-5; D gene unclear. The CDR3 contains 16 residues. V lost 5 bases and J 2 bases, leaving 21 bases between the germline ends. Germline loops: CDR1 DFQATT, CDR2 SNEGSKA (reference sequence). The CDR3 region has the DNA TGCAGTGCTGACCCCCTCCTAGAAGCCCAACAAGAGACCCAGTACTTC. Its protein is CSADPLLEAQQETQYF.

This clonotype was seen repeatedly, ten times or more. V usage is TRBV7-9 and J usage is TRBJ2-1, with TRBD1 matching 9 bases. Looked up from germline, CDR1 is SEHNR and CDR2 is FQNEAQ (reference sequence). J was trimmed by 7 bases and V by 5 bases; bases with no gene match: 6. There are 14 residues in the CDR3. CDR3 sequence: CASSHWDRENEQFF. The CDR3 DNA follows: TGTGCCAGCAGCCATTGGGACAGGGAGAATGAGCAGTTCTTC.

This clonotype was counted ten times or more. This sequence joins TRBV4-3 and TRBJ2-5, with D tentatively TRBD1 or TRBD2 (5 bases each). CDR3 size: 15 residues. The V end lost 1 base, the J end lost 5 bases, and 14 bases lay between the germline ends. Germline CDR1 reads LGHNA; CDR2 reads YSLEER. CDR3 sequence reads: CASSQGYRTSETQYF. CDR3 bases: TGCGCCAGCAGCCAAGGGTACAGGACTTCTGAGACCCAGTACTTC.

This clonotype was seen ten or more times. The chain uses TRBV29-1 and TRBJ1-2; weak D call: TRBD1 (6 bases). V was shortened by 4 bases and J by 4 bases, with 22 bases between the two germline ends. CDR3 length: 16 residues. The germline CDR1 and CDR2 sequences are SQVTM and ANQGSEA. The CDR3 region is CSVAGATGESGYGYTF. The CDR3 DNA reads TGCAGCGTTGCGGGGGCAACGGGGGAAAGCGGCTATGGCTACACCTTC. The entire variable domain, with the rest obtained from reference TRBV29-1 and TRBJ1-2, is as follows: SAVISQKPSRDICQRGTSLTIQCQVDSQVTMMFWYRQQPGQSLTLIATANQGSEATYESGFVIDKFPISRPNLTFSTLTVSNMSPEDSSIYLCSVAGATGESGYGYTFGSGTRLTVV.

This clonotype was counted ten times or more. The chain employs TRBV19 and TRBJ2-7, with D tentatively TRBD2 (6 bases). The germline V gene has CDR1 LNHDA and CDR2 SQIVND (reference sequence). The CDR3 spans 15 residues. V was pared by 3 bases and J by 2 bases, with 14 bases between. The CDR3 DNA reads TGTGCCAGTAGTATGGGGCCGGGACTTCCCTACGAGCAGTACTTC. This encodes CASSMGPGLPYEQYF.

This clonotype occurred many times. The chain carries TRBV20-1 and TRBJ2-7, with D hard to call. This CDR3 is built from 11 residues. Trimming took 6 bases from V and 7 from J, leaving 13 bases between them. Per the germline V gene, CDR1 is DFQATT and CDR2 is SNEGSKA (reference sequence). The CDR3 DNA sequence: TGCAGTGCCAACGGACCGAGGGAGCAGTACTTC. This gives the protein CSANGPREQYF.